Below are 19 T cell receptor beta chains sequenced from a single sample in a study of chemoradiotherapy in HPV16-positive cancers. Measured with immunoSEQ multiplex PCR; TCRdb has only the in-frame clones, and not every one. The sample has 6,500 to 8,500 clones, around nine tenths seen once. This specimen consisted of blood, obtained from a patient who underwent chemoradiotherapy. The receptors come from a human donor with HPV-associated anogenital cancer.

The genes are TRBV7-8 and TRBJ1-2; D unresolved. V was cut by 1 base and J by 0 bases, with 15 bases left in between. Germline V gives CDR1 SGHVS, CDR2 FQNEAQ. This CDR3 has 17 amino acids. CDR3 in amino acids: CASSLGQPFESNYGYTF. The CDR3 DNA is TGTGCCAGCAGCTTAGGGCAGCCCTTTGAGTCTAACTATGGCTACACCTTC.

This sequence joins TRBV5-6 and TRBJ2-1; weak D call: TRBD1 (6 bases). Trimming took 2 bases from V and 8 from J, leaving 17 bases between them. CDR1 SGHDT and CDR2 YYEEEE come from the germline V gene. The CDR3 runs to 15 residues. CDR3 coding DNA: TGTGCCAGCAGCTTTCGAGACAGGCCAGTGGATGAGCAGTTCTTC. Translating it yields CASSFRDRPVDEQFF.

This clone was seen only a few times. CDR3 bases: TGCAGCGTGGGGAACAGGGGGAGCAATCAGCCCCAGCATTTT. Protein: CSVGNRGSNQPQHF. The chain employs TRBV29-1 and TRBJ1-5, with 8 bases aligning to TRBD1. CDR1 is SQVTM and CDR2 is ANQGSEA in the germline V gene. V lost 6 bases to trimming and J lost 1 base; unmatched junction nucleotides: 5. The CDR3 totals 14 residues.

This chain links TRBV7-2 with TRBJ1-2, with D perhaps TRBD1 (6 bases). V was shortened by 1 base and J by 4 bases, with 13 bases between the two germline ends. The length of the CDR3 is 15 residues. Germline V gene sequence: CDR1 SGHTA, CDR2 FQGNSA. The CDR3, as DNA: TGTGCCAGCAGCTTAGATTATACAGGGAGCTATGGCTACACCTTC. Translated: CASSLDYTGSYGYTF.

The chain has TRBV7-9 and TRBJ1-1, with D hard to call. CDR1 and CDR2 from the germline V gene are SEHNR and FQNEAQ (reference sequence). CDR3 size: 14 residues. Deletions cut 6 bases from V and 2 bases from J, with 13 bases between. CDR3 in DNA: TGTGCCAGCAGTACCGAGGAGAAAAACACTGAAGCTTTCTTT. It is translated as CASSTEEKNTEAFF.

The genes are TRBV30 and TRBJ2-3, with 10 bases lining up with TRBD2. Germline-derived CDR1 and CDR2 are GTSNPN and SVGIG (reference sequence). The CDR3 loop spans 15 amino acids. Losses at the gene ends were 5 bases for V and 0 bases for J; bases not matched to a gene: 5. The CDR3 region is CAWGAGGISTDTQYF. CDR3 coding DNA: TGTGCCTGGGGAGCGGGGGGGATAAGCACAGATACGCAGTATTTT.

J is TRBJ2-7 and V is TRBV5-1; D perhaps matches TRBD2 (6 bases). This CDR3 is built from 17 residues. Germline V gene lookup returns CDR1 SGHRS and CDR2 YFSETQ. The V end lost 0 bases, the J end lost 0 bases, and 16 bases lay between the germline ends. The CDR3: CASSLGAAEGISYEQYV. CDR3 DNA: TGCGCCAGCAGCTTGGGGGCGGCGGAGGGTATCTCCTACGAGCAGTACGTC.

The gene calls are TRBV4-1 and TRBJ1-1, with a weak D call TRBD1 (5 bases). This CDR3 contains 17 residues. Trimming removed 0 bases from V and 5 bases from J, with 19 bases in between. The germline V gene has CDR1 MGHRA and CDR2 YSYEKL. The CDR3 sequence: CASSQDQGSISITEAFF. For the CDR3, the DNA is TGCGCCAGCAGCCAAGACCAGGGATCGATTTCGATTACTGAAGCTTTCTTT.

This CDR3 reads CASSSRRDISYGYTF. In nucleotides, the CDR3 is TGTGCCAGCAGCTCACGCCGGGACATATCCTATGGCTACACCTTC. The chain links TRBV5-4 to TRBJ1-2; maybe TRBD1 (6 bases). Between the trimmed V and J ends, which lost 3 bases and 4 bases, there was a span of 16 bases. CDR1 SGHNT and CDR2 YYREEE come from the germline V gene (reference sequence). The CDR3 is made up of 15 amino acids.

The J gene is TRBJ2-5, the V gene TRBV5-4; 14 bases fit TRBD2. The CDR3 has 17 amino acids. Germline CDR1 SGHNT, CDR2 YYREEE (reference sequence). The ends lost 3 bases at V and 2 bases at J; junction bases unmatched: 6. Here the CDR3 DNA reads TGTGCCAGCAGCTCGGGACTAGCGGGGGCCCAACAAGAGACCCAGTACTTC. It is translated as CASSSGLAGAQQETQYF. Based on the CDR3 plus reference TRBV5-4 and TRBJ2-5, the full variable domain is ETGVTQSPTHLIKTRGQQVTLRCSSQSGHNTVSWYQQALGQGPQFIFQYYREEENGRGNFPPRFSGLQFPNYSSELNVNALELDDSALYLCASSSGLAGAQQETQYFGPGTRLLVL.

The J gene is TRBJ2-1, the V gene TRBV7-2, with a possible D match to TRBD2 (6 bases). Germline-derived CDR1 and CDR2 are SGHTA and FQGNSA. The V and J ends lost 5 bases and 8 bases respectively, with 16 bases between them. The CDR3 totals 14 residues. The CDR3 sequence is CASSPQGGVDEQFF. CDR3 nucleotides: TGTGCCAGCAGCCCCCAAGGAGGGGTAGATGAGCAGTTCTTC.

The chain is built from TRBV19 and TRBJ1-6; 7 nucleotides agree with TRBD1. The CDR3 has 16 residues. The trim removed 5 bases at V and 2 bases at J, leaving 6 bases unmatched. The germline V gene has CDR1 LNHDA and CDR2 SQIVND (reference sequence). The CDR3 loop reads CASSGGRGAYNSPLHF. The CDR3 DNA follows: TGTGCCAGTAGTGGAGGCAGGGGGGCCTATAATTCACCCCTCCACTTT. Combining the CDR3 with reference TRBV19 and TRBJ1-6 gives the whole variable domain DGGITQSPKYLFRKEGQNVTLSCEQNLNHDAMYWYRQDPGQGLRLIYYSQIVNDFQKGDIAEGYSVSREKKESFPLTVTSAQKNPTAFYLCASSGGRGAYNSPLHFGNGTRLTVT.

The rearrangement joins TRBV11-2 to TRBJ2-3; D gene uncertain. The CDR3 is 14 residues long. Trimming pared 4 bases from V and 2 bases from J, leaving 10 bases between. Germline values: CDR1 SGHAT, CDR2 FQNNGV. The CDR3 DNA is TGTGCCAGCAGCTCCTTGACCCACACAGATACGCAGTATTTT. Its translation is CASSSLTHTDTQYF.

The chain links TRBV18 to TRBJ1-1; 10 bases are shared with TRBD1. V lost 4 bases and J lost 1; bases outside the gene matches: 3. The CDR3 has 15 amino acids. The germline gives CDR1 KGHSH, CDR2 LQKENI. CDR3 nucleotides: TGTGCCAGCTCACGAGACAGGGGGCCGAACACTGAAGCTTTCTTT. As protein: CASSRDRGPNTEAFF.

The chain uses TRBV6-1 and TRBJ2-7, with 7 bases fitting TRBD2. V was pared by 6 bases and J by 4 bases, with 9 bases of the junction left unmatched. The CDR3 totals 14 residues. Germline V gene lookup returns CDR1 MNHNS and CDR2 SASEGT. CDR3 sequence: CASSPREGTYEQYF. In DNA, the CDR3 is TGTGCCAGCAGCCCGAGGGAGGGGACTTACGAGCAGTACTTC.

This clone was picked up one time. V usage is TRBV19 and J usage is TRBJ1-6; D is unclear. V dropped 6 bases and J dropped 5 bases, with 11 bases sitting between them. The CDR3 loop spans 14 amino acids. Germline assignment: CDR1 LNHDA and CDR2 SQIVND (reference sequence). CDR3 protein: CASSLDGDNSPLHF. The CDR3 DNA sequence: TGTGCCAGTAGCTTGGACGGTGATAATTCACCCCTCCACTTT.

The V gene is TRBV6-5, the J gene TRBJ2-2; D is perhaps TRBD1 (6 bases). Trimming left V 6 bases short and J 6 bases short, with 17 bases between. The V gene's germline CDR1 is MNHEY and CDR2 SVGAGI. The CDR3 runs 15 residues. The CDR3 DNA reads TGTGCCAGCAGACGAACAGGGAGTGGGGCCGGGGAGCTGTTTTTT. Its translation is CASRRTGSGAGELFF.

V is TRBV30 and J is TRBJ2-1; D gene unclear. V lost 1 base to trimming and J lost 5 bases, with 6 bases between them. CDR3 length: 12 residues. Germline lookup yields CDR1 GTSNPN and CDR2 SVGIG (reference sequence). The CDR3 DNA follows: TGTGCCTGGAGTGCCTCTAACAATGAGCAGTTCTTC. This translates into CAWSASNNEQFF.

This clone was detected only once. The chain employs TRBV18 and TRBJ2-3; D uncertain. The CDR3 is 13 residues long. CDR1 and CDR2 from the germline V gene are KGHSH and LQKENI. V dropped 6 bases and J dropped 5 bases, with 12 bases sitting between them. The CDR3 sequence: CASSNERLDTQYF. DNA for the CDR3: TGTGCCAGCTCGAACGAGAGACTAGATACGCAGTATTTT.